Below are 27 T cell receptor beta chains sequenced from a single sample in a study of early T cells in non-severe SARS-CoV-2 infection. Via MiXCR, TCRdb re-called the 5' RACE reads, giving one row per CDR3 protein. The sample contains around 30,000 distinct CDR3 sequences, less than 8% of which appear only once. The sample taken for sequencing was whole blood. Receptor source: an adult who was a healthcare worker with PCR-confirmed SARS-CoV-2 infection or an uninfected control (not recorded which).

This clonotype has at least ten counts. The chain links TRBV20-1 to TRBJ1-1; D is unresolved. The CDR3 totals 13 residues. CDR1 is DFQATT and CDR2 is SNEGSKA in the germline V gene (reference sequence). The germline V and J ends were trimmed by 6 bases and 4 bases, with 15 bases remaining between them. This chain's CDR3 is CSAAPQVPTEAFF. The DNA of the CDR3 is TGCAGTGCCGCGCCCCAGGTTCCCACTGAAGCTTTCTTT.

This clonotype was observed once. V and J are TRBV5-1 and TRBJ2-7; D is unresolved. CDR3 size: 14 residues. V dropped 4 bases and J dropped 6 bases, with 17 bases sitting between them. The germline V gene encodes CDR1 SGHRS and CDR2 YFSETQ. In DNA form, the CDR3 reads TGCGCCAGCAGCCCCCTACCGGGTCCCTCCGAGCAGTACTTC. It is translated as CASSPLPGPSEQYF.

This clonotype was counted only a few times. V usage is TRBV7-9 and J usage is TRBJ1-1; the D is unclear. The CDR3 runs 12 residues. With 4 bases removed from V and 2 bases from J, the gap between germline ends came to 5 bases. Germline V gene data show CDR1 as SEHNR and CDR2 as FQNEAQ (reference sequence). Here the CDR3 DNA reads TGTGCCAGCAGCTCGACTAACACTGAAGCTTTCTTT. Residues: CASSSTNTEAFF.

A few counts support this clonotype. J is TRBJ2-2 and V is TRBV4-3; 9 nucleotides agree with TRBD1. Germline-derived CDR1 and CDR2 are LGHNA and YSLEER. Losses at the gene ends were 2 bases for V and 6 bases for J; bases not matched to a gene: 10. The CDR3 contains 17 residues. CDR3 in amino acids: CASSQLATGTGPGELFF. DNA of the CDR3: TGCGCCAGCAGCCAACTAGCTACCGGGACAGGGCCCGGGGAGCTGTTTTTT.

This clonotype has at least ten counts. V usage is TRBV3-1 and J usage is TRBJ2-5, with 13 positions matching TRBD2. The junction had 4 bases not matched to a gene; V was cut back by 1 base and J by 2 bases. Germline V gives CDR1 LGHDT, CDR2 YNNKEL (reference sequence). The CDR3 length is 17 residues. CDR3 bases: TGTGCCAGCAGCCAAGGGACTAGCGGGGGAGCACAAGAGACCCAGTACTTC. Encoded protein: CASSQGTSGGAQETQYF.

This clonotype was detected many times. V and J are TRBV21-1 and TRBJ2-3. TRBV21-1 is labeled a pseudogene. The CDR3 covers 12 residues. The CDR3 DNA is TGTGCCAGCAGCAAGGGCACAGATACGCAGTATTTT. This sequence encodes CASSKGTDTQYF.

This clonotype was found many times. V gene TRBV6-2 or TRBV6-3 combines with J gene TRBJ2-1; 9 bases are shared with TRBD2. The length of the CDR3 is 15 residues. V shed 2 bases and J 3 bases; nucleotides not matched to a gene: 2. Germline loops: CDR1 MNHEY, CDR2 SVGEGT. CDR3 residues: CASSYGRGGYNEQFF. CDR3 coding DNA: TGTGCCAGCAGTTACGGGCGGGGGGGCTACAATGAGCAGTTCTTC.

This clonotype was seen at least ten times. CDR3 in amino acids: CASSSTNRALGYRSNQPQHF. For the CDR3, the DNA is TGTGCCAGCAGTTCAACAAACAGGGCCCTTGGCTATAGAAGCAATCAGCCCCAGCATTTT. The genes are TRBV28 and TRBJ1-5, with a possible D match to TRBD1 (6 bases). The V end was cut by 4 bases, the J end by 1 base, with 26 bases between. Germline lookup yields CDR1 MDHEN and CDR2 SYDVKM. The CDR3 covers 20 residues.

About this clonotype itself: This may stem from a read error, because a much larger clone lies one nucleotide away. The rearrangement links TRBV11-2 to TRBJ2-1, with 7 positions matching TRBD1. This CDR3 contains 17 residues. CDR1 SGHAT and CDR2 FQNNGV come from the germline V gene. The junction had 14 bases not matched to a gene; V was cut back by 1 base and J by 8 bases. This CDR3 is CASSLVPRDSAGDEQFF. CDR3 in DNA: TGTGCCAGCAGCTTAGTGCCGAGGGACAGCGCCGGCGATGAGCAGTTCTTC. The variable domain in full, with the rest retrieved from reference TRBV11-2 and TRBJ2-1, is EAGVAQSPRYKIIEKRQSVAFWCNPISGHATLYWYQQILGQGPKLLIQFQNNGVVDDSQLPKDRFSAERLKGVDSTLKIQPAKLEDSAVYLCASSLVPRDSAGDEQFFGPGTRLTVL.

This clonotype was counted a few times. The chain links TRBV28 to TRBJ1-1; 8 bases line up with TRBD1. Germline V CDR1 and CDR2: MDHEN, SYDVKM. Trimming took 5 bases from V and 2 from J; bases not matched to a gene: 4. The length of the CDR3 is 14 residues. In DNA, the CDR3 is TGTGCCAGCAGTACAGGGGGAGGTAACACTGAAGCTTTCTTT. It encodes CASSTGGGNTEAFF. The whole variable domain, remainder taken from reference TRBV28 and TRBJ1-1, is DVKVTQSSRYLVKRTGEKVFLECVQDMDHENMFWYRQDPGLGLRLIYFSYDVKMKEKGDIPEGYSVSREKKERFSLILESASTNQTSMYLCASSTGGGNTEAFFGQGTRLTVV.

This clonotype was found many times. This rearrangement joins TRBV10-3 to TRBJ1-1, with D possibly TRBD1 on 5 matching bases. Germline V gene lookup returns CDR1 ENHRY and CDR2 SYGVKD. CDR3 length equals 12 residues. The V gene lost 9 bases and the J gene lost 1 base, with 9 bases spanning the gap. CDR3 in DNA: TGTGCCATGGGCAGGGAGAACACTGAAGCTTTCTTT. Its protein product is CAMGRENTEAFF.

Judged by abundance, this clonotype is medium-sized. V is TRBV20-1 and J is TRBJ2-5, with 10 positions matching TRBD2. The germline V gene encodes CDR1 DFQATT and CDR2 SNEGSKA (reference sequence). Unmatched junction bases numbered 3, after V lost 2 bases and J lost 0 bases. CDR3 size: 15 residues. The CDR3 protein is CSARLAGAYQETQYF. As DNA, the CDR3 is TGCAGTGCTAGACTAGCGGGGGCCTACCAAGAGACCCAGTACTTC.

This clonotype was seen repeatedly, ten times or more. The chain links TRBV7-2 to TRBJ2-1, with 8 bases aligning to TRBD2. Germline CDR1 SGHTA, CDR2 FQGNSA. V dropped 4 bases and J dropped 2; count of bases not matched to a gene: 7. CDR3 length equals 16 residues. DNA of the CDR3: TGTGCCAGCAGCTCTAGACTAGCGAACACCTACAATGAGCAGTTCTTC. Amino acids: CASSSRLANTYNEQFF.

The rearrangement joins TRBV11-2 to TRBJ2-1; D not resolved. CDR3 length: 15 amino acids. Trimming removed 3 bases from V and 0 bases from J, with 9 bases in between. From germline, CDR1 is SGHAT and CDR2 FQNNGV. This CDR3 reads CASSLDANSYNEQFF. Written as DNA, the CDR3 is TGTGCCAGCAGCTTGGACGCGAACTCCTACAATGAGCAGTTCTTC.

The sample holds many counts of this clonotype. The rearrangement uses TRBV6-1 and TRBJ1-2; D gene uncertain. V lost 2 bases, J lost 2 bases, and 6 bases lay in between. Germline assignment: CDR1 MNHNS and CDR2 SASEGT. The CDR3 contains 13 residues. The CDR3 sequence is CASSETGNYGYTF. In DNA, the CDR3 is TGTGCCAGCAGTGAAACGGGAAACTATGGCTACACCTTC.

The CDR3 region has the DNA TGTGCCAGTTCGTCTCGGGAATTCCGTAACGAGCAGTACTTC. This codes for CASSSREFRNEQYF. This chain links TRBV19 with TRBJ2-7, with D possibly being TRBD2 (5 bases). Trimming shortened V by 8 bases and J by 5 bases, and 19 bases separated the two germline ends. The CDR3 totals 14 residues. CDR1 and CDR2 (germline): LNHDA, SQIVND (reference sequence).

This clonotype was seen ten or more times. The rearrangement uses TRBV7-8 and TRBJ2-1; no reliable D call. This CDR3 comprises 15 residues. V was shortened by 5 bases and J by 0 bases, with 11 bases between the two germline ends. Germline V gene lookup returns CDR1 SGHVS and CDR2 FQNEAQ. This chain's CDR3 is CASSPSSDSYNEQFF. The DNA of the CDR3 is TGTGCCAGCAGCCCCTCCAGCGACTCCTACAATGAGCAGTTCTTC.

This clonotype appeared many times. The J gene is TRBJ2-5, the V gene TRBV28; D assignment may be TRBD1 or TRBD2 (5 bases each). The CDR3 runs to 13 residues. Germline assignment: CDR1 MDHEN and CDR2 SYDVKM. With 7 bases removed from V and 2 bases from J, the gap between germline ends came to 11 bases. Written as DNA, the CDR3 is TGTGCCAGCATGCCGGGGCCGCAAGAGACCCAGTACTTC. Translated: CASMPGPQETQYF.

This clonotype has a handful of counts. The chain couples TRBV3-1 to TRBJ1-2; 9 bases map to TRBD1. V lost 11 bases, J lost 4 bases, and 8 bases stayed unmatched. There are 13 residues in the CDR3. Per the germline V gene, CDR1 is LGHDT and CDR2 is YNNKEL (reference sequence). The CDR3 sequence: CASQGALTYGYTF. In nucleotides, the CDR3 is TGTGCCTCACAGGGGGCGCTGACCTATGGCTACACCTTC.

V is TRBV29-1 and J is TRBJ2-3; D perhaps matches TRBD1 (6 bases). Germline CDR1 reads SQVTM; CDR2 reads ANQGSEA. CDR3 size: 14 residues. The ends were cut back, 4 bases at V and 0 bases at J, with 11 bases in the middle. CDR3 region: CSVGDTGSTDTQYF. The CDR3 DNA reads as TGCAGCGTTGGGGACACAGGCAGCACAGATACGCAGTATTTT.

This clonotype was detected only a few times. The chain combines TRBV2 with TRBJ1-2; the D gene is possibly TRBD1 (5 bases). Germline-derived CDR1 and CDR2 are SNHLY and FYNNEI. With 6 bases removed from V and 0 bases from J, the gap between germline ends came to 11 bases. CDR3 length: 14 residues. The CDR3 sequence is CASSRDRANYGYTF. The CDR3, as DNA: TGTGCCAGCAGCCGGGACCGCGCTAACTATGGCTACACCTTC.

The CDR3: CASSLSKHQNTGELFF. The DNA of the CDR3 is TGTGCCAGCAGTTTATCGAAACACCAAAACACCGGGGAGCTGTTTTTT. The chain links TRBV27 to TRBJ2-2; no definite D call. From germline, CDR1 is MNHEY and CDR2 SMNVEV (reference sequence). The CDR3 runs to 16 residues. V gave up 0 bases and J gave up 2 bases, with 10 bases separating them.

This clonotype was recorded at least ten times. The chain employs TRBV4-3 and TRBJ2-7, with TRBD1 matching 9 bases. The CDR3 sequence is 15 residues long. Germline V gene data show CDR1 as LGHNA and CDR2 as YSLEER. V trimming: 1 base; J trimming: 2 bases; junction bases outside the gene matches: 3. The CDR3 nucleotides are TGCGCCAGCAGCCAAGGACAGGGGGAAGCCTACGAGCAGTACTTC. Its translation: CASSQGQGEAYEQYF.

This chain links TRBV7-3 with TRBJ2-1; TRBD2 agrees at 8 bases. From germline, CDR1 is SGHTA and CDR2 FQGTGA. This CDR3 spans 16 amino acids. With V trimmed by 2 bases and J by 4 bases, 7 bases remained unmatched. The chain's CDR3 is CASSLDAGGIYNEQFF. CDR3 DNA sequence: TGTGCCAGCAGCTTAGATGCGGGGGGAATATACAATGAGCAGTTCTTC. Looking up the rest from reference TRBV7-3 and TRBJ2-1 gives the full variable domain: GAGVSQTPSNKVTEKGKYVELRCDPISGHTALYWYRQSLGQGPEFLIYFQGTGAADDSGLPNDRFFAVRPEGSVSTLKIQRTERGDSAVYLCASSLDAGGIYNEQFFGPGTRLTVL.

This clonotype appeared a few times. The chain recombines TRBV6-2 or TRBV6-3 with TRBJ1-5; TRBD1 is a possible D gene (6 bases). CDR3 length: 14 amino acids. The V end lost 2 bases, the J end lost 7 bases, and 12 bases lay between the germline ends. Germline CDR1 and CDR2: MNHEY and SVGEGT. DNA for the CDR3: TGTGCCAGCAGTTACGACAGGACGGGGCAGCCCCAGCATTTT. Translated, it gives CASSYDRTGQPQHF.

This clonotype was recorded a few times. J is TRBJ2-3 and V is TRBV2; 11 bases are shared with TRBD2. Germline V gene lookup returns CDR1 SNHLY and CDR2 FYNNEI. With V trimmed by 8 bases and J by 6 bases, 4 bases remained unmatched. The length of the CDR3 is 13 residues. This CDR3 is CASLAGGIDTQYF. CDR3 nucleotides: TGTGCCAGCCTAGCGGGGGGTATTGATACGCAGTATTTT.

This clonotype was counted ten times or more. The rearrangement joins TRBV7-2 to TRBJ2-1, with TRBD2 matching 8 bases. The germline V gene has CDR1 SGHTA and CDR2 FQGNSA. The CDR3 is made up of 15 amino acids. V shed 5 bases, J shed 7 bases, and the junction held 10 bases outside the gene matches. This CDR3 is CASSTSSTSANEQFF. The CDR3 nucleotides read TGTGCCAGCAGCACGAGCTCGACTAGCGCTAATGAGCAGTTCTTC.